Sequencing of this T cell receptor (beta chain) was carried out in a study of blood T cell repertoires in COVID-19. Study-wide background: Both acute and convalescent COVID-19 samples were obtained from the United States, Italy and Spain. PBMCs, B-cell-depleted T cells, or T cells were the source of the cDNA or gDNA that made up the material.

Participant-given clinical history determined each cohort assignment. In the original processing: By means of reference gene primer amplification, nucleated cell counts were estimated. Using immunoSEQ multiplex PCR, the repertoire was profiled, and TCRdb retains in-frame clones only, with some absent. V and J calls and clone size come straight from that table; D and trimming were deduced from the DNA. This table holds 280,000 or so clones, about 90% found once. The germline V gene has CDR1 MGHRA and CDR2 YSYEKL. Trimming took 2 bases from V and 13 from J; bases not matched to a gene: 10. The CDR3 has 14 residues.

The sequence derives from a woman aged 18-29 years with acute COVID-19. The genes are TRBV4-1 and TRBJ1-4; 7 positions match TRBD1. The sequencing sample was made of PBMCs or T cells enriched from blood (not recorded which). The CDR3 region has the DNA TGCGCCAGCAGCCAAAGGGGGCCCAGGGATCGACTGTTTTTT. Residues: CASSQRGPRDRLFF.